Each of the 10 T cell receptor beta chains below was sequenced from the same sample in a study of shared clonotypes between healthy human individuals. Profiled with immunoSEQ multiplex PCR; TCRdb holds only in-frame clones, not every one. This sample has approximately 500,000 clones, with almost 80% found just once. The sample was PBMCs. The receptors were gathered from a woman aged 40 to 50 in good health. Some clones in this sample may be carry-over from other donors' samples.

The rearrangement links TRBV7-2 to TRBJ2-1, with 7 bases fitting TRBD2. The ends lost 1 base at V and 5 bases at J; junction bases unmatched: 8. The CDR3 is 16 amino acids. The germline V gene has CDR1 SGHTA and CDR2 FQGNSA. CDR3 DNA sequence: TGTGCCAGCAGCTTAGGCGGGAGTGGCCTTAACAATGAGCAGTTCTTC. Its translation is CASSLGGSGLNNEQFF.

J is TRBJ2-1 and V is TRBV5-1; TRBD2 is a possible D gene (6 bases). V was pared by 4 bases and J by 0 bases, with 14 bases between. The CDR3 covers 16 residues. Per germline, CDR1 SGHRS and CDR2 YFSETQ. The CDR3: CASSGNSGSSYNEQFF. CDR3 in DNA: TGCGCCAGCAGCGGGAATAGCGGAAGCTCCTACAATGAGCAGTTCTTC.

The V and J genes are TRBV19 and TRBJ2-3; perhaps TRBD1 as D (5 bases). Germline-derived CDR1 and CDR2 are LNHDA and SQIVND (reference sequence). Trimming shortened V by 5 bases and J by 1 base, and 10 bases separated the two germline ends. The CDR3 has 14 amino acids. The CDR3 sequence is CASSSGLGTDTQYF. The CDR3 coding sequence is TGTGCCAGTAGTTCAGGGCTGGGCACAGATACGCAGTATTTT.

This clone has ten or more counts. The chain joins TRBV14 to TRBJ2-7; D gene uncertain. The CDR3 consists of 14 residues. Germline lookup yields CDR1 SGHDN and CDR2 FVKESK. The V end was cut by 1 base, the J end by 2 bases, with 9 bases between. This chain's CDR3 is CASSQGVIPYEQYF. CDR3 in DNA: TGTGCCAGCAGCCAAGGGGTCATTCCCTACGAGCAGTACTTC.

In its sample, this clone was seen once. The chain links TRBV29-1 to TRBJ2-1; D not resolved. The CDR3 is 12 residues long. V was clipped by 3 bases and J by 6 bases, with 9 bases between them. CDR1 is SQVTM and CDR2 is ANQGSEA in the germline V gene. CDR3 DNA: TGCAGCGTTGATTTAGTCGGCAATGAGCAGTTCTTC. Translated, it gives CSVDLVGNEQFF.

The CDR3 nucleotides are TGCGCCAGCAGCTTGGACAACTACGAGCAGTACTTC. Translated: CASSLDNYEQYF. The V call is TRBV5-1, the J call TRBJ2-5; D gene unclear. The J call is uncertain, as TRBJ2-7 better fits the DNA end. CDR1 SGHRS and CDR2 YFSETQ come from the germline V gene. This CDR3 comprises 12 residues.

The table lists this clone with a few counts. This sequence joins TRBV6-5 and TRBJ1-5; D remains ambiguous. The germline gives CDR1 MNHEY, CDR2 SVGAGI. This CDR3 has 13 residues. Trimming stripped 4 bases from V and 3 bases from J, with 7 bases between. CDR3 DNA sequence: TGTGCCAGCAGTTCCCAGCCCAATCAGCCCCAGCATTTT. Its protein product is CASSSQPNQPQHF.

This clone showed up just once. The CDR3 bases are TGCAGCGTTGAAGATAGGACTAGCGGGGAGACCCAGTACTTC. This codes for CSVEDRTSGETQYF. The chain joins TRBV29-1 to TRBJ2-5, with 11 bases fitting TRBD2. The CDR3 has 14 amino acids. The junction had 2 bases not matched to a gene; V was cut back by 0 bases and J by 5 bases. The germline V gene has CDR1 SQVTM and CDR2 ANQGSEA.

The chain combines TRBV6-1 with TRBJ1-2, with D possibly being TRBD1 (5 bases). This CDR3 region has 15 residues. The germline gives CDR1 MNHNS, CDR2 SASEGT. With 5 bases removed from V and 2 bases from J, the gap between germline ends came to 15 bases. Here the CDR3 reads CASSSRGEGNYGYTF. The DNA for the CDR3 is TGTGCCAGCAGTTCCCGGGGGGAGGGGAACTATGGCTACACCTTC.

As for this clone: This CDR3 is also generated by other DNA sequences in the sample. The chain employs TRBV9 and TRBJ1-4; D not resolved. CDR1 and CDR2 (germline): SGDLS, YYNGEE. The CDR3 runs to 15 residues. Trimming stripped 0 bases from V and 5 bases from J, with 11 bases between. The CDR3 region is CASSVGGRRNEKLFF. Written as DNA, the CDR3 is TGTGCCAGCAGCGTAGGCGGGAGGCGGAATGAAAAACTGTTTTTT.